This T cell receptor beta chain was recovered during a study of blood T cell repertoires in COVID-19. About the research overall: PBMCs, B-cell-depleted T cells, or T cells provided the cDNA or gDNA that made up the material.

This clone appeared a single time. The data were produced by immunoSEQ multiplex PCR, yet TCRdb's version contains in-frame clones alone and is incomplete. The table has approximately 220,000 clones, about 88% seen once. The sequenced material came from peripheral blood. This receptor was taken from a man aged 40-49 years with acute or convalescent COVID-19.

CDR3 protein: CASSLPRETAVNEKLFF. The CDR3 region has the DNA TGCGCCAGCAGCCTCCCGAGGGAAACCGCCGTTAATGAAAAACTGTTTTTT. This chain connects TRBV4-1 to TRBJ1-4; no clear D. Per the germline V gene, CDR1 is MGHRA and CDR2 is YSYEKL. CDR3 size: 17 residues. V lost 4 bases to trimming and J lost 4 bases, with 19 bases between them.